These T cell receptor beta chains were read from a single sample in a study of early T cells in non-severe SARS-CoV-2 infection. MiXCR, run by TCRdb on the 5' RACE reads, gives a single entry per CDR3 protein. This table has tens of thousands of distinct CDR3 sequences, over 7% appearing once. Material: whole blood. The receptors were sampled from an adult who was a healthcare worker with PCR-confirmed SARS-CoV-2 infection or an uninfected control (not recorded which). The conserved cysteine and the conserved F or W are not part of the CDR3 here. The size of a clone is reported for some rows only, either as once, few or many, or as a class for expanded clones.

J	V	size	CDR3
TRBJ2-1	TRBV20-1	-	SARNWTGASREQF
TRBJ2-1	TRBV29-1	few	SVGQNNEQF
TRBJ1-1	TRBV7-2	few	ASTAGTANTEAF
TRBJ1-1	TRBV2	few	ASSEEGGLNTEAF
TRBJ2-1	TRBV7-6	few	ASSPRGTSGFSSYNEQF
TRBJ2-1	TRBV3-1	few	ASSRGNEQF
TRBJ2-1	TRBV7-9	few	ASSLSEYNEQF
TRBJ2-5	TRBV30	few	AWSPIQETQY
TRBJ2-1	TRBV4-1	-	ASSQGEDSRGGEQF
TRBJ1-4	TRBV5-1	many	ASSIDQLNNEKLF
TRBJ2-6	TRBV7-9	few	AVPAESTRQSGANVLT
TRBJ1-4	TRBV7-9	-	ASSLGRDHEKLF
TRBJ2-1	TRBV6-2/TRBV6-3	-	ASSPPGAGYSPGEQF
TRBJ1-6	TRBV3-1	-	ASSQVLGGANSPLH
TRBJ2-3	TRBV29-1	few	SADGQRTDTQY
TRBJ2-1	TRBV20-1	-	SALAGGLYEQF
TRBJ2-2	TRBV7-2	many	ASSFTGTGELF
TRBJ1-5	TRBV6-6	few	ASSATGLQPQH
TRBJ1-4	TRBV5-1	many	ASSLRPVYYGGEKLF
TRBJ2-7	TRBV9	few	ASSEAPGSPWVQY
TRBJ1-3	TRBV6-6	-	ASSYKLGAGNTIY
TRBJ2-1	TRBV7-9	many	ASSSFGGGPSSSYNEQF
TRBJ2-2	TRBV7-6	few	ASSLGEGVGGELF
TRBJ2-3	TRBV27	-	ASSASFFTDTQY
TRBJ1-6	TRBV5-5	few	ASSLGQGESSYNSPLH
TRBJ1-1	TRBV7-9	many	ASSFPGRFAEAF
TRBJ1-5	TRBV6-2/TRBV6-3	many	ATSGGWSNQPQH
TRBJ2-1	TRBV10-3	few	AIRGNEQF
TRBJ1-1	TRBV4-1	-	ASSYPRRMNTEAF
TRBJ2-7	TRBV9	many	ASSVTRPSEQY
TRBJ2-7	TRBV28	many	ASSLPPSGVSYEQY
TRBJ2-3	TRBV4-1	many	ASSLGTGLAGSDTQY
TRBJ1-1	TRBV7-8	many	ASSLGSGVYTEAF
TRBJ2-3	TRBV12-3/TRBV12-4	-	ATLAGGTDTQY
TRBJ2-2	TRBV12-5	few	ASCWKMTGELF
TRBJ2-3	TRBV7-9	few	ANSLDGSWDTQY
TRBJ1-2	TRBV10-3	few	AISESGQGSGYT
TRBJ1-1	TRBV10-3	few	AISGQGGAF
TRBJ2-1	TRBV7-3	many	ASSPLQGNNEQF
TRBJ2-1	TRBV12-3/TRBV12-4	many	ASSQAASGGRQF
TRBJ2-5	TRBV3-1	few	ASSHQETQY
TRBJ1-6	TRBV7-9	many	ASSFGDNSPLH
TRBJ2-7	TRBV20-1	few	SWTRGEAEQY
TRBJ2-3	TRBV21-1	-	ASSNLRPTDTQY
TRBJ2-2	TRBV19	many	ASSTGLGVGELF
TRBJ1-1	TRBV18	many	ASSRGQANTEAF
TRBJ2-2	TRBV11-2	many	ASSSVAANTGELF
TRBJ1-1	TRBV29-1	many	SGLGVRVNTEAF
TRBJ2-7	TRBV20-1	few	SAVGTSSYEQY
TRBJ2-3	TRBV12-3/TRBV12-4	-	ASSFGEATDTQY
TRBJ2-4	TRBV5-1	once	ASSLDRKNIQY
TRBJ2-7	TRBV13	many	ASSSTGATYEQY
TRBJ2-3	TRBV7-8	-	ASSPLNRGALDTQY